The 14 T cell receptor beta chains below all came from one sample that was sequenced in a study of T cell responses to AZD1222 COVID-19 vaccine. Clones were read by immunoSEQ multiplex PCR, and TCRdb kept only the in-frame ones, dropping some. The sample yields about 180,000 clones, approximately 90% seen once. The source material was peripheral blood, sampled on day 0 of AZD1222 vaccination. These TCRs come from an adult in good health.

The chain has TRBV6-5 and TRBJ1-1; possibly TRBD1 for D (5 bases). Germline CDR1 MNHEY, CDR2 SVGAGI. The ends were cut back, 6 bases at V and 1 base at J, with 12 bases in the middle. CDR3 size: 14 residues. CDR3 loop: CASRFLGPNTEAFF. In nucleotides, the CDR3 is TGTGCCAGCAGGTTCCTGGGACCGAACACTGAAGCTTTCTTT.

This chain joins TRBV29-1 and TRBJ1-1, with D possibly matching TRBD1 (5 bases). The CDR3 runs 13 residues. V lost 7 bases and J lost 0, with 12 bases in between. Germline V CDR1 and CDR2: SQVTM, ANQGSEA. The CDR3 region has the DNA TGCAGCGCCTCACAGGTGGTGAACACTGAAGCTTTCTTT. Translating it yields CSASQVVNTEAFF. Full variable domain (missing parts from reference TRBV29-1 and TRBJ1-1): SAVISQKPSRDICQRGTSLTIQCQVDSQVTMMFWYRQQPGQSLTLIATANQGSEATYESGFVIDKFPISRPNLTFSTLTVSNMSPEDSSIYLCSASQVVNTEAFFGQGTRLTVV.

This chain uses TRBV6-5 with TRBJ1-2, with 9 bases fitting TRBD1. J lost 8 bases, V lost 6 bases, and 10 bases had no gene match. Germline V gene sequence: CDR1 MNHEY, CDR2 SVGAGI. This CDR3 has 14 residues. The DNA for the CDR3 is TGTGCCAGCAGATGGACAGGGGAGCAAGTGGGCTACACCTTC. Its translation is CASRWTGEQVGYTF.

The chain links TRBV5-1 to TRBJ1-4, with D possibly matching TRBD1 (6 bases). There are 16 residues in the CDR3. Germline V gene data show CDR1 as SGHRS and CDR2 as YFSETQ. V was pared by 6 bases and J by 1 base, with 16 bases between. This CDR3 reads CASTWGGRGTNEKLFF. CDR3 nucleotides: TGCGCCAGCACCTGGGGGGGGCGTGGAACTAATGAAAAACTGTTTTTT.

V gene TRBV10-2 combines with J gene TRBJ2-7; TRBD2 matches at 10 bases. With V trimmed by 4 bases and J by 2 bases, 2 bases remained unmatched. Germline CDR1 and CDR2: WSHSY and SAAADI. This CDR3 is built from 14 residues. The CDR3 protein is CASSGSGRTYEQYF. The CDR3, as DNA: TGCGCCAGCAGTGGTAGCGGGAGGACCTACGAGCAGTACTTC.

The V gene is TRBV19, the J gene TRBJ1-3; no clear D gene. Germline assignment: CDR1 LNHDA and CDR2 SQIVND (reference sequence). CDR3 length equals 14 residues. V dropped 3 bases and J dropped 4 bases, with 10 bases sitting between them. The CDR3 spells CASSIGQQGNTIYF. As DNA, the CDR3 is TGTGCCAGTAGTATCGGGCAGCAAGGAAACACCATATATTTT.

The genes are TRBV15 and TRBJ1-5, with TRBD1 matching over 9 bases. CDR1 and CDR2 (germline): LNHNV, YYDKDF (reference sequence). The CDR3 covers 16 residues. The trim removed 7 bases at V and 4 bases at J, leaving 11 bases unmatched. CDR3 sequence (DNA): TGTGCCACCACCAGGGACAGGGACATTACAAATCAGCCCCAGCATTTT. As protein: CATTRDRDITNQPQHF. The full variable domain, rest sourced from reference TRBV15 and TRBJ1-5, is DAMVIQNPRYQVTQFGKPVTLSCSQTLNHNVMYWYQQKSSQAPKLLFHYYDKDFNNEADTPDNFQSRRPNTSFCFLDIRSPGLGDTAMYLCATTRDRDITNQPQHFGDGTRLSIL.

This chain links TRBV5-1 with TRBJ1-1; 8 bases are shared with TRBD1. The germline gives CDR1 SGHRS, CDR2 YFSETQ. V was clipped by 0 bases and J by 5 bases; unmatched bases: 6. The CDR3 has 15 residues. CDR3 DNA sequence: TGCGCCAGCAGCTTGGAGGCAGGGGGCGGAACTGAAGCTTTCTTT. Protein product: CASSLEAGGGTEAFF. The entire variable domain, with the rest obtained from reference TRBV5-1 and TRBJ1-1, is as follows: KAGVTQTPRYLIKTRGQQVTLSCSPISGHRSVSWYQQTPGQGLQFLFEYFSETQRNKGNFPGRFSGRQFSNSRSEMNVSTLELGDSALYLCASSLEAGGGTEAFFGQGTRLTVV.

The chain links TRBV27 to TRBJ2-3; D is undetermined. V shed 2 bases and J shed 0 bases, with 9 bases lying between them. The CDR3 is made up of 15 amino acids. Germline lookup yields CDR1 MNHEY and CDR2 SMNVEV (reference sequence). The CDR3 protein is CASSLGRISTDTQYF. The CDR3 nucleotides read TGTGCCAGCAGTTTAGGCAGGATTAGCACAGATACGCAGTATTTT.

The chain has TRBV13 and TRBJ1-3; TRBD1 agrees at 8 bases. The germline gives CDR1 PRHDT, CDR2 FYEKMQ (reference sequence). V trimming: 3 bases; J trimming: 3 bases; junction bases outside the gene matches: 4. CDR3 length: 15 residues. The CDR3 spells CASSFGQGLGNTIYF. In DNA form, the CDR3 reads TGTGCCAGCAGCTTCGGACAGGGTCTTGGAAACACCATATATTTT.

The chain couples TRBV6-5 to TRBJ1-1; D uncertain. V was trimmed by 4 bases and J by 5 bases, leaving 8 bases between them. Germline V gene sequence: CDR1 MNHEY, CDR2 SVGAGI. The length of the CDR3 is 12 residues. The CDR3 sequence is CASSSRRTEAFF. As DNA, the CDR3 is TGTGCCAGCAGTTCGCGGCGGACTGAAGCTTTCTTT.

The chain is built from TRBV5-1 and TRBJ2-3; a weak D match, TRBD2 (5 bases). Per germline, CDR1 SGHRS and CDR2 YFSETQ. CDR3 length equals 15 residues. Trimming took off 0 bases at V and 5 bases at J, with 13 bases between the two ends. The CDR3 reads CASSLVGEDVDTQYF. CDR3 DNA sequence: TGCGCCAGCAGCTTGGTGGGAGAGGACGTAGATACGCAGTATTTT.

V is TRBV7-9 and J is TRBJ2-7; 9 nucleotides line up with TRBD2. Per germline, CDR1 SEHNR and CDR2 FQNEAQ (reference sequence). This CDR3 region has 18 residues. Trimming cost V 2 bases and J 3 bases; bases outside gene matches: 14. In nucleotides, the CDR3 is TGTGCCAGCAGCTTAACCAGAACTAGCGGGTGGAGGGGCTACGAGCAGTACTTC. Amino acid sequence: CASSLTRTSGWRGYEQYF.

This rearrangement joins TRBV19 to TRBJ1-1; TRBD1 agrees at 7 bases. V shed 5 bases, J shed 0 bases, and the junction held 15 bases outside the gene matches. The germline V gene encodes CDR1 LNHDA and CDR2 SQIVND (reference sequence). CDR3 length equals 18 residues. In DNA, the CDR3 is TGTGCCAGTAGTGAGGGTACTGAAGAGGGGGCTATGAACACTGAAGCTTTCTTT. Its translation: CASSEGTEEGAMNTEAFF.